The present T cell receptor beta chain was sequenced within a study of tumor-infiltrating lymphocytes in primary liver carcinoma. In the case of this clonotype: A much larger clone differs by one base, so this may be a read error.

RNA isolated from unsorted whole blood supplied the blood RNA, with germline DNA also extracted. Making TCR beta cDNA involved 400 to 600 ng total RNA and a constant-region primer. Modified slightly, ARM-PCR produced TCR beta libraries over three nested multiplex PCR rounds. TCRdb re-derived calls from the multiplex PCR reads in MiXCR, one entry per CDR3 protein. The sample includes 200,000 or so distinct CDR3 sequences, around three fifths of them seen just once. Sequencing was carried out using peripheral blood. The clonotype was recovered from a woman in her sixties with primary liver carcinoma and hepatitis B virus infection.

The chain's CDR3 is CASSPRGRGETQYF. The CDR3 nucleotides read TGTGCCAGCTCACCGCGAGGCAGGGGGGAGACCCAGTACTTC. The chain recombines TRBV18 with TRBJ2-5; the match to TRBD1 covers 7 bases. CDR1 KGHSH and CDR2 LQKENI come from the germline V gene. The CDR3 extends over 14 amino acids. The J segment lost 5 bases and the V segment lost 3 bases, leaving 6 bases of the junction unmatched. Full variable domain (missing parts from reference TRBV18 and TRBJ2-5): NAGVMQNPRHLVRRRGQEARLRCSPMKGHSHVYWYRQLPEEGLKFMVYLQKENIIDESGMPKERFSAEFPKEGPSILRIQQVVRGDSAAYFCASSPRGRGETQYFGPGTRLLVL.